This T cell receptor (beta chain) came from a study of blood T cell repertoires in COVID-19. Per the original methods: It was from reference gene primer amplification that nucleated cell counts were estimated. Clones were read by immunoSEQ multiplex PCR, and TCRdb kept only the in-frame ones, dropping some. From that table come the V and J calls and clone size; the DNA was used to work out D and trimming. The sample consists of some 350,000 clones, approximately 86% of them appearing once. The sample taken for sequencing was peripheral blood. The TCR sequence derives from a human donor in a cohort sampled during active COVID-19.

CDR3 in amino acids: CASSLWASGRLTDTQYF. Written as DNA, the CDR3 is TGCGCCAGCAGCTTGTGGGCTAGCGGGAGATTAACAGATACGCAGTATTTT. The rearrangement joins TRBV5-1 to TRBJ2-3, with 10 bases identical to TRBD2. V shed 1 base, J shed 3 bases, and the junction held 8 bases outside the gene matches. The CDR3 covers 17 residues. CDR1 is SGHRS and CDR2 is YFSETQ in the germline V gene.